This T cell receptor beta chain was captured by sequencing in a study of T cell responses to AZD1222 COVID-19 vaccine. Overall study findings and caveats: The study identified only five to seven AZD1222 recipients as seropositive at baseline.

Some clones are missing from TCRdb's copy, which holds only in-frame ones; the method was immunoSEQ multiplex PCR. The profile shows roughly 130,000 clones, 80% to 90% of them singletons. There are a few counts of this clone. The antigen remains undetermined. CDR1 is MNHEY and CDR2 is SMNVEV in the germline V gene (reference sequence). Trimming left V 3 bases short and J 9 bases short, with 12 bases between. The CDR3 consists of 14 residues. The chain carries TRBV27 and TRBJ1-6; no reliable D call. This clonotype originated in an adult in good health. Here the sequenced sample was peripheral blood, taken on day 0 of AZD1222 vaccination. CDR3 loop: CASSFVASGSPLHF. The CDR3, as DNA: TGTGCCAGCAGTTTCGTAGCCTCGGGTTCACCCCTCCACTTT.